Presented here are 2 T cell receptor beta chains from one specimen sequenced in a study of blood T cell repertoires in COVID-19. Produced via immunoSEQ multiplex PCR; TCRdb's table is partial and in-frame only. The data hold about 160,000 clones, with 75% to 85% observed a single time. Material: PBMCs or T cells enriched from blood (not recorded which). These receptors came from a woman between 55 and 75 years old who had recovered from COVID-19.

With regard to this clone: Other nucleotide sequences from this sample produce the same CDR3. The chain links TRBV29-1 to TRBJ2-3, with D maybe TRBD1 (6 bases). This CDR3 is built from 12 residues. Trimming removed 4 bases from V and 4 bases from J, with 9 bases in between. Germline V lookup: CDR1 SQVTM, CDR2 ANQGSEA. This CDR3 reads CSVVKGADTQYF. The CDR3 coding sequence is TGCAGCGTTGTCAAGGGGGCAGATACGCAGTATTTT.

The chain is built from TRBV19 and TRBJ1-1; possible D gene TRBD1, 6 bases. Germline CDR1 is LNHDA and CDR2 is SQIVND (reference sequence). Trimming stripped 1 base from V and 1 base from J, with 10 bases between. CDR3 length: 15 amino acids. CDR3 sequence reads: CASSIVPGANTEAFF. CDR3 bases: TGTGCCAGTAGTATAGTCCCAGGGGCGAACACTGAAGCTTTCTTT.